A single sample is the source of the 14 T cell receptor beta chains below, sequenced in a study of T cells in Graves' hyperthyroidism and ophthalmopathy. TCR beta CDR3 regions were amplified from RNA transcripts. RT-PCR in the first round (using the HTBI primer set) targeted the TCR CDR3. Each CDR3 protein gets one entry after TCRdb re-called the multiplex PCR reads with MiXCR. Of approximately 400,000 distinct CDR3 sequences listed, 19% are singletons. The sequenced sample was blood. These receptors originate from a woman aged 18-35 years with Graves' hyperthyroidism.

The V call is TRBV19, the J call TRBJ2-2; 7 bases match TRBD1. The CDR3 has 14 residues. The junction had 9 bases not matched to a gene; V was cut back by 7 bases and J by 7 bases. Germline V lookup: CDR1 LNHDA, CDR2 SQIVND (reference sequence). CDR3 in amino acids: CASNKGAYIGELFF. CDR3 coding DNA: TGTGCCAGTAATAAGGGGGCTTACATCGGGGAGCTGTTTTTT.

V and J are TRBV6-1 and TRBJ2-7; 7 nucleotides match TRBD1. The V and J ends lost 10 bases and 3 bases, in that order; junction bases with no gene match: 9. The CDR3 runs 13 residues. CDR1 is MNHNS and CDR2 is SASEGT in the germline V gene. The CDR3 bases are TGTGCCACCCGAGGGAGACAGGGCTACGAGCAGTACTTC. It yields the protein CATRGRQGYEQYF.

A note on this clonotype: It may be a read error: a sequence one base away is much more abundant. CDR3 bases: TGTGCCAGCAGTCGACAGGGGTCTCAGACCCAGGACTTC. Its translation is CASSRQGSQTQDF. The chain uses TRBV6-1 and TRBJ2-5, with TRBD1 identical over 8 bases. The CDR3 totals 13 residues. Germline V gene sequence: CDR1 MNHNS, CDR2 SASEGT.

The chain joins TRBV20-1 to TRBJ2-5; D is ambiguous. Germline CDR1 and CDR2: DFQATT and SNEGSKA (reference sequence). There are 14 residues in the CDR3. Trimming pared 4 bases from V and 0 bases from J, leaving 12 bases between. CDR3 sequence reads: CSATPWAYQETQYF. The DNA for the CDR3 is TGCAGTGCTACCCCGTGGGCGTACCAAGAGACCCAGTACTTC.

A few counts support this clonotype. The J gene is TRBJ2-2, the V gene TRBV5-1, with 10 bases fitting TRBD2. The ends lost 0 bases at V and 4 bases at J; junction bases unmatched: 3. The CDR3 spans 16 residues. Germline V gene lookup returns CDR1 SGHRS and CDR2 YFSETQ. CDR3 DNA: TGCGCCAGCAGCTTGGGACTAGCGGGCCGCACCGGGGAGCTGTTTTTT. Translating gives CASSLGLAGRTGELFF.

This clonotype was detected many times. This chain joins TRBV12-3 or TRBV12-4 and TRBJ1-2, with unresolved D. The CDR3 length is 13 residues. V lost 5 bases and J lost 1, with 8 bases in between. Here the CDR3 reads CASSGYFNYGYTF. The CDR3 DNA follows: TGTGCCAGCAGTGGGTATTTTAACTATGGCTACACCTTC.

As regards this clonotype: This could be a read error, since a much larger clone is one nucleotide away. The CDR3 region has the DNA TGCAGCGTCGGAAGACACCTAACCATCACTGAAGCTTTCTTT. Residues: CSVGRHLTITEAFF. This chain links TRBV29-1 with TRBJ1-1, with unresolved D. The CDR3 covers 14 residues. V lost 6 bases, J lost 4 bases, and 18 bases lay in between. Germline V gene sequence: CDR1 SQVTM, CDR2 ANQGSEA.

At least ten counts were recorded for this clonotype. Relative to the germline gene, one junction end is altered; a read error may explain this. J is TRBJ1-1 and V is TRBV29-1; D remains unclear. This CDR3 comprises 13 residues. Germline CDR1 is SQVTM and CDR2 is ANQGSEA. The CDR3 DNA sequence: TGCAGCGTTGACTTCCTGGCCTCGAGCGAAGTTTTCTTT. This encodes CSVDFLASSEVFF.

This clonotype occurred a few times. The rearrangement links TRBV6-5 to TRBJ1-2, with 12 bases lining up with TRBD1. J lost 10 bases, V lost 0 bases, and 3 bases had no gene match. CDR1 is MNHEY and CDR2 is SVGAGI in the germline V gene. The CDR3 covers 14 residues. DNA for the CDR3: TGTGCCAGCAGTTACTCGGGACAGGGGGCAGACTACACCTTC. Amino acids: CASSYSGQGADYTF.

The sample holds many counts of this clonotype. The CDR3 loop is CASSGQGRTEAFF. The CDR3 DNA follows: TGTGCCAGCAGTGGACAGGGGAGAACTGAAGCTTTCTTT. This chain links TRBV6-1 with TRBJ1-1; TRBD1 aligns across 8 bases. The length of the CDR3 is 13 residues. Germline-derived CDR1 and CDR2 are MNHNS and SASEGT. V shed 4 bases and J 5 bases; nucleotides not matched to a gene: 3.

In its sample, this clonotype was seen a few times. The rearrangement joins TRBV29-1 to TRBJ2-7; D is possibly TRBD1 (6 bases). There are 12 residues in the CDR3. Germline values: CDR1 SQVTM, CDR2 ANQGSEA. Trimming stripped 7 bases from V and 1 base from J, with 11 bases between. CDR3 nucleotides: TGCAGCGCAGAAACAGGGTCCTACGAGCAGTACTTC. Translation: CSAETGSYEQYF.

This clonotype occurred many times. The CDR3 protein is CATSDTRDSSYNEQFF. The CDR3 coding sequence is TGTGCCACCAGTGATACCCGGGACAGTTCCTACAATGAGCAGTTCTTC. The chain combines TRBV24-1 with TRBJ2-1, with 7 positions matching TRBD1. The CDR3 loop spans 16 amino acids. Germline V gene data show CDR1 as KGHDR and CDR2 as SFDVKD. V lost 3 bases and J lost 1; bases outside the gene matches: 5.

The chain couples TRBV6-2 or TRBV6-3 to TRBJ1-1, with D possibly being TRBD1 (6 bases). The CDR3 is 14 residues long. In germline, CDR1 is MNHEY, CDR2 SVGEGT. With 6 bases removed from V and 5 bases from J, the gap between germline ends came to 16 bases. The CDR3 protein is CASRASGASTEAFF. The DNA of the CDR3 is TGTGCCAGCAGGGCCTCAGGGGCGAGTACTGAAGCTTTCTTT.

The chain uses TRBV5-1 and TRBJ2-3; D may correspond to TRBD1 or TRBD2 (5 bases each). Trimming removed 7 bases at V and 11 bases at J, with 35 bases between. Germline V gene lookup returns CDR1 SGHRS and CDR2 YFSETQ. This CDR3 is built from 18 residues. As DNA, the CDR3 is TGCGCCAGCCCACTCCCGGTGTGGGGCATGGGAACGGGGTGTGGGCAGTATTTT. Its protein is CASPLPVWGMGTGCGQYF.